Presented here are 10 T cell receptor beta chains from one specimen sequenced in a study of cytomegalovirus exposure and HLA in healthy donors. Primers for the PCR totalled 60 Vbeta and 13 Jbeta. Sequencing used immunoSEQ multiplex PCR; TCRdb keeps in-frame clones, though not all of them. Here the sample spans roughly 180,000 clones, about 77% being singletons. Sequencing was done on a sample of PBMCs. These receptors came from a female donor in good health and CMV-seronegative.

The chain employs TRBV7-2 and TRBJ2-5; no clear D gene. V gave up 5 bases and J gave up 6 bases, with 16 bases separating them. Germline-derived CDR1 and CDR2 are SGHTA and FQGNSA. CDR3 length: 14 amino acids. CDR3 nucleotides: TGTGCCAGCAGCCGCCAGTTTGGTTCCCAGACCCAGTACTTC. It encodes CASSRQFGSQTQYF.

The CDR3 region is CASSTEGGRETQYF. As DNA, the CDR3 is TGTGCCAGCAGCACAGAGGGAGGCCGGGAGACCCAGTACTTC. The genes are TRBV7-2 and TRBJ2-5, with D possibly matching TRBD2 (6 bases). The V gene's germline CDR1 is SGHTA and CDR2 FQGNSA. The length of the CDR3 is 14 residues. The V gene lost 5 bases and the J gene lost 5 bases, with 15 bases spanning the gap.

This sequence joins TRBV19 and TRBJ2-7; TRBD2 aligns across 7 bases. This CDR3 contains 15 residues. V dropped 4 bases and J dropped 1; count of bases not matched to a gene: 7. Germline assignment: CDR1 LNHDA and CDR2 SQIVND (reference sequence). Here the CDR3 DNA reads TGTGCCAGTAGTACCTCTCTGCGGGAGTCCTACGAGCAGTACTTC. Translation: CASSTSLRESYEQYF.

This CDR3 reads CASRDHRSSYNSPLHF. The CDR3 DNA reads as TGTGCCAGCAGGGATCACAGGAGCTCCTATAATTCACCCCTCCACTTT. The chain joins TRBV2 to TRBJ1-6; TRBD1 is a possible D gene (5 bases). The CDR3 spans 16 residues. CDR1 and CDR2 (germline): SNHLY, FYNNEI. The V end was cut by 6 bases, the J end by 0 bases, with 12 bases between.

V and J are TRBV5-6 and TRBJ2-3; D is perhaps TRBD2 (5 bases). Germline CDR1 reads SGHDT; CDR2 reads YYEEEE. The CDR3 contains 13 residues. The ends were cut back, 4 bases at V and 1 base at J, with 7 bases in the middle. CDR3: CASSRTGTDTQYF. The CDR3 DNA reads as TGTGCCAGCAGCCGGACTGGCACAGATACGCAGTATTTT.

This clone was picked up a small number of times. The chain employs TRBV2 and TRBJ2-7, with D maybe TRBD1 (5 bases). This CDR3 spans 13 amino acids. V lost 5 bases, J lost 6 bases, and 14 bases lay in between. Germline V gives CDR1 SNHLY, CDR2 FYNNEI. The DNA of the CDR3 is TGTGCCAGCAGTCAACAGGTTCTCTCCGAGCAGTACTTC. It translates to CASSQQVLSEQYF.

The gene calls are TRBV29-1 and TRBJ2-4; 9 bases fit TRBD2. J lost 0 bases, V lost 1 base, and 4 bases had no gene match. Germline V gene data show CDR1 as SQVTM and CDR2 as ANQGSEA. This CDR3 contains 16 residues. CDR3 in amino acids: CSVEGLAGKAKNIQYF. As DNA, the CDR3 is TGCAGCGTTGAAGGGCTAGCGGGGAAAGCCAAAAACATTCAGTACTTC. The full variable domain, in which reference TRBV29-1 and TRBJ2-4 provide the parts outside the CDR3, is SAVISQKPSRDICQRGTSLTIQCQVDSQVTMMFWYRQQPGQSLTLIATANQGSEATYESGFVIDKFPISRPNLTFSTLTVSNMSPEDSSIYLCSVEGLAGKAKNIQYFGAGTRLSVL.

J is TRBJ1-1 and V is TRBV7-3, with TRBD1 identical over 8 bases. The CDR3 sequence is 14 residues long. Germline trimming cut 6 bases from V and 7 bases from J; bases unmatched to any gene: 10. The germline gives CDR1 SGHTA, CDR2 FQGTGA. CDR3 sequence reads: CASRNTGGQGEAFF. The CDR3 nucleotides read TGTGCCAGCAGAAATACAGGGGGTCAAGGTGAAGCTTTCTTT. Using reference TRBV7-3 and TRBJ1-1 for the parts outside the CDR3, the full variable domain is GAGVSQTPSNKVTEKGKYVELRCDPISGHTALYWYRQSLGQGPEFLIYFQGTGAADDSGLPNDRFFAVRPEGSVSTLKIQRTERGDSAVYLCASRNTGGQGEAFFGQGTRLTVV.

The chain links TRBV10-3 to TRBJ2-1; TRBD2 agrees at 11 bases. Germline values: CDR1 ENHRY, CDR2 SYGVKD. CDR3 length: 13 residues. J lost 5 bases, V lost 6 bases, and 0 bases had no gene match. CDR3: CAIRLAGDNEQFF. The DNA for the CDR3 is TGTGCCATCAGACTAGCGGGAGACAATGAGCAGTTCTTC.

CDR3 nucleotide sequence: TGCGCCAGCAGCTTTGGACAGACCTCCTACGAGCAGTACTTC. This codes for CASSFGQTSYEQYF. The chain uses TRBV5-1 and TRBJ2-7; possibly TRBD1 for D (6 bases). Germline CDR1 SGHRS, CDR2 YFSETQ. V was pared by 2 bases and J by 0 bases, with 9 bases between. The CDR3 has 14 amino acids.